Below, one TCR beta chain is given with its context. The antigen remains undetermined. This specimen belongs to a study of cytomegalovirus exposure and HLA in healthy donors. About the study: The same platform as the roughly 630 first-cohort repertoires was used for the 90 to 150 validation repertoires, a later analysis reported. Whole-study findings and limits: Some TCR beta chains (around 160 of them) were listed as cytomegalovirus-associated. Confirmation in vitro established that a few CMV-associated chains were specific for CMV antigens.

The donors were members of the roughly 120-subject validation cohort (separate from the approximately 670-subject first cohort). The protocol was immunoSEQ multiplex PCR, while the TCRdb copy is restricted to in-frame clones and leaves out a portion. The sample holds around 200,000 clones, about 80% seen once. The origin of this receptor is a woman aged 18-35 years in good health and CMV-seropositive. Sequencing used PBMCs.

CDR3: CASSPGQPYEQYF. CDR3 DNA: TGCGCCAGCAGCCCGGGACAACCCTACGAGCAGTACTTC. The V and J genes are TRBV5-1 and TRBJ2-7; D may be TRBD1 (6 bases). Germline-derived CDR1 and CDR2 are SGHRS and YFSETQ. This CDR3 has 13 residues. Trimming left V 4 bases short and J 2 bases short, with 10 bases between.